The 21 T cell receptor beta chains below were found in one sample sequenced in a study of blood T cells in healthy people across ages. Primed by a sample-barcoded 5' primer and a J-beta primer mix, a second PCR proceeded for 7 to 11 cycles. TCRdb re-called the 5' RACE reads through MiXCR, storing one row per CDR3 protein. The data show about 780,000 distinct CDR3 sequences, about 26% seen once. These same records also appear under a second study, on T cells of mothers and their children.

Sequencing input: blood. These receptor sequences come from a boy aged 5-17 years in good health.

This chain connects TRBV7-9 to TRBJ2-7; TRBD1 or TRBD2 may be the D gene (5 bases each). Germline assignment: CDR1 SEHNR and CDR2 FQNEAQ (reference sequence). Trimming took off 4 bases at V and 3 bases at J, with 19 bases between the two ends. The CDR3 has 16 residues. In nucleotides, the CDR3 is TGTGCCAGCAGCTCAGAGGGGCAGTCAAGGGTCTACGAGCAGTACTTC. It is translated as CASSSEGQSRVYEQYF.

This chain joins TRBV5-6 and TRBJ2-3; D possibly matches TRBD1 or TRBD2 (7 bases each). Germline V gene sequence: CDR1 SGHDT, CDR2 YYEEEE. The germline V and J ends were trimmed by 4 bases and 4 bases, with 19 bases remaining between them. CDR3 length: 16 amino acids. The CDR3 DNA follows: TGTGCCAGCAGCAGCAGCGGGGCAGGGGGAGCAGATACGCAGTATTTT. Its translation is CASSSSGAGGADTQYF.

The gene calls are TRBV6-5 and TRBJ2-5; 7 bases match TRBD1. The CDR3 is made up of 13 amino acids. The germline gives CDR1 MNHEY, CDR2 SVGAGI. With V trimmed by 6 bases and J by 4 bases, 5 bases remained unmatched. In DNA, the CDR3 is TGTGCCAGCAGGACAGGGTCTCGAGAGACCCAGTACTTC. This encodes CASRTGSRETQYF.

A few counts support this clonotype. The chain combines TRBV29-1 with TRBJ2-1, with D possibly TRBD2 on 6 matching bases. CDR1 is SQVTM and CDR2 is ANQGSEA in the germline V gene. This CDR3 contains 15 residues. The V and J ends lost 0 bases and 4 bases respectively, with 13 bases between them. The CDR3 nucleotides read TGCAGCGTTGAAGATCTTGGAGGGCCTTACAATGAGCAGTTCTTC. It is translated as CSVEDLGGPYNEQFF.

The genes are TRBV28 and TRBJ2-3; the match to TRBD1 covers 8 bases. CDR3 length equals 16 residues. Losses at the gene ends were 5 bases for V and 2 bases for J; bases not matched to a gene: 9. CDR1 and CDR2 (germline): MDHEN, SYDVKM. This CDR3 reads CASSPSRTGYTDTQYF. The CDR3 nucleotides are TGTGCCAGCAGTCCCTCTCGGACAGGGTACACAGATACGCAGTATTTT.

This clonotype was detected only a few times. CDR3 nucleotides: TGTGCCAGCAGTTACGACGGGCCAGGGGGCTTTTCCAACTATGGCTACACCTTC. Residues: CASSYDGPGGFSNYGYTF. The chain has TRBV6-6 and TRBJ1-2; 8 bases line up with TRBD1. J gave up 2 bases and V 2 bases, and 13 bases lay outside the gene matches. The CDR3 runs to 18 residues. Germline CDR1 is MNHNY and CDR2 is SVGAGI (reference sequence).

This clonotype has a handful of counts. V usage is TRBV12-3 or TRBV12-4 and J usage is TRBJ2-5, with D possibly TRBD2 on 7 matching bases. The J call is uncertain, as TRBJ2-7 better fits the DNA end. The CDR3 has 15 residues. CDR3 nucleotide sequence: TGTGCCAGCAGTTTAAACGCGGGACGGGGGGCCGAGCAGTACTTC. Protein product: CASSLNAGRGAEQYF.

V usage is TRBV24-1 and J usage is TRBJ2-1; 10 bases are shared with TRBD1. This CDR3 is built from 17 residues. The ends lost 2 bases at V and 4 bases at J; junction bases unmatched: 7. Germline V lookup: CDR1 KGHDR, CDR2 SFDVKD. CDR3 DNA: TGTGCCACCAGTGATTCCCGCCGGGACAGGGGATACAATGAGCAGTTCTTC. Translated, it gives CATSDSRRDRGYNEQFF.

This clonotype showed up just a few times. The V call is TRBV5-1, the J call TRBJ2-2; D may correspond to TRBD1 or TRBD2 (6 bases each). The germline V gene has CDR1 SGHRS and CDR2 YFSETQ. The germline V and J ends were trimmed by 5 bases and 3 bases, with 14 bases remaining between them. This CDR3 has 15 amino acids. For the CDR3, the DNA is TGCGCCAGCAGACCTACGGGGGCAGACACCGGGGAGCTGTTTTTT. The encoded protein is CASRPTGADTGELFF. Combining the CDR3 with reference TRBV5-1 and TRBJ2-2 gives the whole variable domain KAGVTQTPRYLIKTRGQQVTLSCSPISGHRSVSWYQQTPGQGLQFLFEYFSETQRNKGNFPGRFSGRQFSNSRSEMNVSTLELGDSALYLCASRPTGADTGELFFGEGSRLTVL.

This sequence joins TRBV12-3 or TRBV12-4 and TRBJ2-1; 9 bases are a match to TRBD2. Germline trimming cut 1 base from V and 9 bases from J; bases unmatched to any gene: 7. The CDR3 is 15 residues long. DNA for the CDR3: TGTGCCAGCAGTTTAGGCCTAGCGGGGATCTCTGAGCAGTTCTTC. As protein: CASSLGLAGISEQFF.

This clonotype showed up just a few times. The rearrangement uses TRBV2 and TRBJ1-6; 7 bases align to TRBD1. Germline CDR1 SNHLY, CDR2 FYNNEI. Trimming cost V 3 bases and J 18 bases; bases outside gene matches: 14. The CDR3 sequence is 14 residues long. CDR3 loop: CASSDDGQGGSPHF. CDR3 nucleotide sequence: TGTGCCAGCAGTGACGACGGTCAGGGGGGTAGTCCCCACTTT.

This clonotype was counted only a few times. This chain links TRBV29-1 with TRBJ2-1; D not resolved. Trimming removed 1 base at V and 4 bases at J, with 5 bases between. The CDR3 runs to 12 residues. Germline CDR1 is SQVTM and CDR2 is ANQGSEA. The DNA of the CDR3 is TGCAGCGTTGAAGGCCAGTACAATGAGCAGTTCTTC. It specifies CSVEGQYNEQFF.

The chain employs TRBV29-1 and TRBJ2-1; D call uncertain. Germline CDR1 is SQVTM and CDR2 is ANQGSEA. V was cut by 6 bases and J by 0 bases, with 12 bases left in between. CDR3 length: 14 residues. CDR3 protein: CSVKDGVSYNEQFF. CDR3 DNA: TGCAGCGTCAAAGACGGCGTCTCCTACAATGAGCAGTTCTTC.

This clonotype has just one count. The rearrangement uses TRBV10-2 and TRBJ2-5; D is unclear. CDR1 and CDR2 from the germline V gene are WSHSY and SAAADI. The V and J ends lost 6 bases and 5 bases respectively, with 28 bases between them. The length of the CDR3 is 18 residues. The CDR3 bases are TGCGCCAGCAGCCAATCCTATTGGACCCGTGGGGTATTTGAGACCCAGTACTTC. Amino acids: CASSQSYWTRGVFETQYF.

This clonotype was detected a few times. The gene calls are TRBV20-1 and TRBJ2-1; 14 bases map to TRBD2. The germline V gene encodes CDR1 DFQATT and CDR2 SNEGSKA (reference sequence). V shed 0 bases, J shed 0 bases, and the junction held 4 bases outside the gene matches. The CDR3 consists of 18 residues. CDR3 region: CSARDRLAGGSSYNEQFF. CDR3 coding DNA: TGCAGTGCTAGAGATCGACTAGCGGGGGGGAGCTCCTACAATGAGCAGTTCTTC.

There are a few counts of this clonotype. The chain links TRBV12-5 to TRBJ2-3, with D possibly matching TRBD2 (6 bases). The germline V gene has CDR1 LGHNT and CDR2 FRNRAP. The CDR3 loop spans 14 amino acids. The germline V and J ends were trimmed by 9 bases and 0 bases, with 13 bases remaining between them. This chain's CDR3 is CASAGTPSTDTQYF. For the CDR3, the DNA is TGTGCTAGCGCCGGGACTCCCAGCACAGATACGCAGTATTTT.

This clonotype was recorded a few times. This chain connects TRBV2 to TRBJ2-5, with D possibly matching TRBD2 (6 bases). The CDR3 runs to 14 residues. Germline lookup yields CDR1 SNHLY and CDR2 FYNNEI. Trimming removed 9 bases at V and 5 bases at J, with 19 bases between. The CDR3 DNA sequence: TGTGCCAGTGGCCGGCGGGACTCCTGGGAGACCCAGTACTTC. This encodes CASGRRDSWETQYF.

This clonotype appeared a few times. The V call is TRBV9, the J call TRBJ2-3; D remains ambiguous. With 4 bases removed from V and 2 bases from J, the gap between germline ends came to 8 bases. There are 13 residues in the CDR3. CDR1 SGDLS and CDR2 YYNGEE come from the germline V gene. CDR3 protein: CASSFRFTDTQYF. DNA for the CDR3: TGTGCCAGCAGCTTTCGTTTCACAGATACGCAGTATTTT.

The chain couples TRBV5-6 to TRBJ2-5, with 13 bases matching TRBD2. The germline gives CDR1 SGHDT, CDR2 YYEEEE. CDR3 length equals 16 residues. The trim removed 3 bases at V and 5 bases at J, leaving 7 bases unmatched. CDR3 protein: CASSSTSGGRVETQYF. Here the CDR3 DNA reads TGTGCCAGCAGCTCGACTAGCGGGGGGCGGGTGGAGACCCAGTACTTC.

The chain uses TRBV12-3 or TRBV12-4 and TRBJ2-6; no definite D call. With 5 bases removed from V and 0 bases from J, the gap between germline ends came to 11 bases. The CDR3 runs 16 residues. The CDR3 DNA is TGTGCCAGCAGTACGCAACCGGGCTCTGGGGCCAACGTCCTGACTTTC. Translation: CASSTQPGSGANVLTF.

The rearrangement links TRBV20-1 to TRBJ2-3, with D tentatively TRBD1 (6 bases). Trimming cost V 6 bases and J 6 bases, with 16 bases left between them. The germline V gene encodes CDR1 DFQATT and CDR2 SNEGSKA (reference sequence). CDR3 length: 13 amino acids. The CDR3 region has the DNA TGCAGTGCCAGGGGCGGATTCACGGATACGCAGTATTTT. This sequence encodes CSARGGFTDTQYF.